This T cell receptor beta chain was documented in a study of CD8+ T cells in alopecia areata. At the level of the study: Treated patients swallowed 5 to 10 mg of oral tofacitinib twice daily. Severity scoring for treated patients was based on the percentage of affected scalp area.

Treatment defined: oral pan-JAK inhibitor, 5-10 mg twice daily. The CDR3 sequence is 10 residues long. Trimming removed 7 bases at V and 10 bases at J, with 11 bases between. The germline V gene has CDR1 SQVTM and CDR2 ANQGSEA. Extracted RNA was reverse transcribed, and the resulting cDNA served as sequencing template. This table comes from immunoSEQ multiplex PCR, and its TCRdb copy is limited to in-frame clones, with some not included. The sample has more than 200,000 clones; less than 45% are singletons. This clone has only a few counts. What it recognizes is unknown. Study conclusions and caveats: It was lesional scalp, especially alopecia totalis/universalis, that showed higher clonality than normal scalp.

This sample comprised CD4+ T cells sorted from blood, obtained at approximately week 36, from a patient treated with tofacitinib. The TCR sequence derives from a human donor with alopecia areata. The rearrangement joins TRBV29-1 to TRBJ2-1; D not certain. For the CDR3, the DNA is TGCAGCGCTTACACGGCGGAGCAGTTCTTC. Its translation: CSAYTAEQFF.